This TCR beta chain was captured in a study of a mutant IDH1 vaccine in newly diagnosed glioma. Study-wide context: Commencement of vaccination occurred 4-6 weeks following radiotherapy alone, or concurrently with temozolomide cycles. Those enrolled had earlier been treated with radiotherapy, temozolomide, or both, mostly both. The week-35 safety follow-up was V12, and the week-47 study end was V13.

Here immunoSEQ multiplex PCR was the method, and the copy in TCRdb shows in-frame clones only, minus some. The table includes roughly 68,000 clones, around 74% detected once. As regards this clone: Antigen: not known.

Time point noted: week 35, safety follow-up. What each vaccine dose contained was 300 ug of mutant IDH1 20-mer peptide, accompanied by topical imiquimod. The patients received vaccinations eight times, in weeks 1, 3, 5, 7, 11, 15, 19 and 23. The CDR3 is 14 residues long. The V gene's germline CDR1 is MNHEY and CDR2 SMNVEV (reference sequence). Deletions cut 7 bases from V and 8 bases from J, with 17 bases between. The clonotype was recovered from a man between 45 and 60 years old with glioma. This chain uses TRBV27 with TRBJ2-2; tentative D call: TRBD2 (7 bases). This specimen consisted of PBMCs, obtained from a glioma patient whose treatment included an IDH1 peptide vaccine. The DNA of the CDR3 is TGTGCCAGCACCCTCAAAGGGGGGGCGGGGGAGCTGTTTTTT. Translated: CASTLKGGAGELFF.